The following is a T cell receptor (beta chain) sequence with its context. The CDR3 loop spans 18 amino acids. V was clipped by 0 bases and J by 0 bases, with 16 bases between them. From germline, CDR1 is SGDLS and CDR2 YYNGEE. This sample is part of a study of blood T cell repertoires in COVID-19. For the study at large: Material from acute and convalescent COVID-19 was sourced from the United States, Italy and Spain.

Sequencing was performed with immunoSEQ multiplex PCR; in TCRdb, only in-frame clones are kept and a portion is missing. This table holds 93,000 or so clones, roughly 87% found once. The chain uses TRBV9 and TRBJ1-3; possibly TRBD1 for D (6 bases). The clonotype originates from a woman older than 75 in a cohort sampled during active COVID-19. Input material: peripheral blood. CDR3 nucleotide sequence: TGTGCCAGCAGCGTAGCTTCACAGGGTTCGCTCTCTGGAAACACCATATATTTT. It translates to CASSVASQGSLSGNTIYF.